The 26 T cell receptor beta chains listed next were all sequenced from one sample in a study of blood T cell repertoires in COVID-19. The protocol was immunoSEQ multiplex PCR, while the TCRdb copy is restricted to in-frame clones and leaves out a portion. The sample lists roughly 34,000 clones; roughly 88% were seen once. Source material: peripheral blood. The receptors were gathered from a man older than 75 with acute or convalescent COVID-19.

This sequence joins TRBV3-1 (or the pseudogene TRBV3-2) and TRBJ2-5, with 10 bases matching TRBD2. From germline, CDR1 is LGHDT and CDR2 YNNKEL (reference sequence). The V and J ends lost 2 bases and 6 bases, in that order; junction bases with no gene match: 6. The CDR3 is 15 residues long. CDR3 in DNA: TGTGCCAGCAGCCAAACAGCGGGGGGGCCTAAGACCCAGTACTTC. It is translated as CASSQTAGGPKTQYF.

J is TRBJ1-6 and V is TRBV10-3; weak D call: TRBD1 (6 bases). The germline V gene encodes CDR1 ENHRY and CDR2 SYGVKD. V gave up 11 bases and J gave up 0 bases, with 23 bases separating them. The CDR3 is made up of 18 amino acids. CDR3 loop: CALGSRGTSGSYNSPLHF. Here the CDR3 DNA reads TGTGCCCTTGGCAGTAGGGGGACATCGGGCTCCTATAATTCACCCCTCCACTTT.

The rearrangement links TRBV2 to TRBJ2-3, with 7 nucleotides matching TRBD1. The V segment lost 8 bases and the J segment 3 bases; nucleotides outside the gene matches: 11. The CDR3 extends over 15 amino acids. Germline CDR1 SNHLY, CDR2 FYNNEI. Written as DNA, the CDR3 is TGTGCCAGCGTTAAGACAGGGTACGGTACAGATACGCAGTATTTT. Translated, it gives CASVKTGYGTDTQYF.

The chain uses TRBV11-3 and TRBJ1-4; D is unresolved. V lost 0 bases to trimming and J lost 8 bases, with 22 bases between them. Germline V CDR1 and CDR2: SGHNT, YENEEA. This CDR3 has 18 residues. Here the CDR3 DNA reads TGTGCCAGCAGCTTAGATCACCCGCGACTTCCTAGGTTCGAAAAACTGTTTTTT. Translated, it gives CASSLDHPRLPRFEKLFF.

The chain couples TRBV29-1 to TRBJ2-6; TRBD1 matches 10 bases. There are 16 residues in the CDR3. Germline loops: CDR1 SQVTM, CDR2 ANQGSEA. J lost 1 base, V lost 6 bases, and 6 bases had no gene match. The CDR3 loop is CSVGTGAVSGANVLTF. The CDR3 bases are TGCAGCGTGGGGACAGGGGCGGTGTCTGGGGCCAACGTCCTGACTTTC.

The chain couples TRBV9 to TRBJ1-2, with unresolved D. CDR1 SGDLS and CDR2 YYNGEE come from the germline V gene. The CDR3 runs to 12 residues. The V gene lost 4 bases and the J gene lost 8 bases, with 12 bases spanning the gap. CDR3 residues: CASSLGSGGYTF. CDR3 in DNA: TGTGCCAGCAGCCTAGGGAGTGGGGGCTACACCTTC.

J is TRBJ1-4 and V is TRBV7-9; 9 bases fit TRBD1. J gave up 6 bases and V 1 base, and 6 bases lay outside the gene matches. CDR3 length: 16 residues. CDR1 is SEHNR and CDR2 is FQNEAQ in the germline V gene (reference sequence). The DNA of the CDR3 is TGTGCCAGCAGCTTAGGTACGGGACAGGGAGATGAAAAACTGTTTTTT. This codes for CASSLGTGQGDEKLFF.

The CDR3 here is CASSDHSLNEKLFF. The CDR3 region has the DNA TGTGCCAGCAGTGACCACAGTCTTAATGAAAAACTGTTTTTT. The chain has TRBV2 and TRBJ1-4, with D hard to call. Germline CDR1 is SNHLY and CDR2 is FYNNEI. The CDR3 has 14 residues. The V end lost 3 bases, the J end lost 4 bases, and 9 bases lay between the germline ends.

This chain connects TRBV11-2 to TRBJ2-5, with 9 bases fitting TRBD1. V lost 1 base and J lost 1; bases outside the gene matches: 13. Germline CDR1 and CDR2: SGHAT and FQNNGV. The CDR3 extends over 19 amino acids. DNA for the CDR3: TGTGCCAGCAGCTTAGGATTTCGCCGGGACAGGGCTACCCAAGAGACCCAGTACTTC. Its protein product is CASSLGFRRDRATQETQYF.

The chain is built from TRBV7-9 and TRBJ2-5; D is uncertain. The V and J ends lost 1 base and 1 base respectively, with 13 bases between them. The CDR3 has 16 residues. The germline V gene has CDR1 SEHNR and CDR2 FQNEAQ (reference sequence). The CDR3 DNA reads TGTGCCAGCAGCTTAGGCCCCCTTAACGGCCAAGAGACCCAGTACTTC. Its translation: CASSLGPLNGQETQYF. Combining the CDR3 with reference TRBV7-9 and TRBJ2-5 gives the whole variable domain DTGVSQNPRHKITKRGQNVTFRCDPISEHNRLYWYRQTLGQGPEFLTYFQNEAQLEKSRLLSDRFSAERPKGSFSTLEIQRTEQGDSAMYLCASSLGPLNGQETQYFGPGTRLLVL.

The chain couples TRBV5-1 to TRBJ1-1; 9 nucleotides agree with TRBD1. This CDR3 is 16 amino acids long. The germline gives CDR1 SGHRS, CDR2 YFSETQ. V shed 2 bases, J shed 1 base, and the junction held 6 bases outside the gene matches. The CDR3 is CASSFWTGAGNTEAFF. The CDR3 DNA reads as TGCGCCAGCAGCTTCTGGACAGGGGCCGGGAACACTGAAGCTTTCTTT.

The rearrangement links TRBV7-2 to TRBJ2-1, with D possibly TRBD2 on 7 matching bases. This CDR3 comprises 14 residues. Trimming removed 3 bases from V and 6 bases from J, with 12 bases in between. Germline CDR1 reads SGHTA; CDR2 reads FQGNSA. This CDR3 is CASSLAGAANEQFF. The DNA of the CDR3 is TGTGCCAGCAGCTTGGCGGGGGCCGCCAATGAGCAGTTCTTC.

The chain uses TRBV5-1 and TRBJ1-1; 7 positions match TRBD1. V trimming: 2 bases; J trimming: 7 bases; junction bases outside the gene matches: 5. This CDR3 has 13 residues. The germline gives CDR1 SGHRS, CDR2 YFSETQ. The CDR3 DNA follows: TGCGCCAGCAGCTTTACAGGGGTGGGTGAAGCTTTCTTT. It specifies CASSFTGVGEAFF. The complete variable domain, with remaining parts taken from reference TRBV5-1 and TRBJ1-1, reads KAGVTQTPRYLIKTRGQQVTLSCSPISGHRSVSWYQQTPGQGLQFLFEYFSETQRNKGNFPGRFSGRQFSNSRSEMNVSTLELGDSALYLCASSFTGVGEAFFGQGTRLTVV.

This sequence joins TRBV28 and TRBJ2-3, with D possibly TRBD1 on 5 matching bases. The CDR3 spans 14 residues. Germline assignment: CDR1 MDHEN and CDR2 SYDVKM. Trimming took 8 bases from V and 10 from J, leaving 22 bases between them. CDR3 bases: TGTGCCAGCCAAGGGGCCCCGGACCAGATCGCGCAGTATTTT. It yields the protein CASQGAPDQIAQYF.

In its sample, this clone was seen once. V usage is TRBV9 and J usage is TRBJ2-2; 10 bases are a match to TRBD2. In germline, CDR1 is SGDLS, CDR2 YYNGEE. Trimming took 4 bases from V and 7 from J; bases not matched to a gene: 4. The CDR3 length is 14 residues. The CDR3 is CASSPRLAGGELFF. CDR3 DNA sequence: TGTGCCAGCAGCCCCCGACTAGCGGGCGGGGAGCTGTTTTTT. Full variable domain (outside the CDR3, taken from reference TRBV9 and TRBJ2-2): DSGVTQTPKHLITATGQRVTLRCSPRSGDLSVYWYQQSLDQGLQFLIQYYNGEERAKGNILERFSAQQFPDLHSELNLSSLELGDSALYFCASSPRLAGGELFFGEGSRLTVL.

The chain carries TRBV19 and TRBJ2-1, with 8 bases identical to TRBD1. CDR3 length equals 14 residues. Unmatched junction bases numbered 9, after V lost 7 bases and J lost 7 bases. Germline CDR1 is LNHDA and CDR2 is SQIVND (reference sequence). In DNA, the CDR3 is TGTGCCAGTAACATTCGGACAGGGAGAAATGAGCAGTTCTTC. Encoded protein: CASNIRTGRNEQFF.

The V and J genes are TRBV2 and TRBJ1-1; TRBD1 agrees at 7 bases. CDR1 is SNHLY and CDR2 is FYNNEI in the germline V gene. There are 12 residues in the CDR3. V lost 4 bases, J lost 10 bases, and 6 bases stayed unmatched. The CDR3 protein is CASSGITGVAFF. Here the CDR3 DNA reads TGTGCCAGCAGTGGAATTACAGGGGTAGCTTTCTTT.

The rearrangement uses TRBV27 and TRBJ1-5; 9 nucleotides agree with TRBD1. CDR3 length: 17 amino acids. CDR1 and CDR2 from the germline V gene are MNHEY and SMNVEV (reference sequence). Trimming at V came to 4 bases and at J to 2 bases, leaving 9 bases not matched to a gene. CDR3 bases: TGTGCCAGCAGTTCCGGGACAGGGAGGAGCGGCAATCAGCCCCAGCATTTT. Translating gives CASSSGTGRSGNQPQHF.

The chain combines TRBV7-3 with TRBJ2-7; 8 nucleotides match TRBD1. The germline V gene has CDR1 SGHTA and CDR2 FQGTGA. With V trimmed by 2 bases and J by 3 bases, 3 bases remained unmatched. CDR3 length: 14 amino acids. CDR3 in DNA: TGTGCCAGCAGCTTAGACAGGGGCGACTACGAGCAGTACTTC. Its protein product is CASSLDRGDYEQYF.

The chain carries TRBV5-1 and TRBJ2-3; D not resolved. Germline CDR1 and CDR2: SGHRS and YFSETQ. V was pared by 0 bases and J by 1 base, with 15 bases between. The CDR3 contains 17 residues. The CDR3: CASSLAVVLIGTDTQYF. The CDR3 DNA is TGCGCCAGCAGCTTGGCGGTAGTCCTAATTGGCACAGATACGCAGTATTTT.

This chain links TRBV14 with TRBJ2-6; D may be TRBD1 (6 bases). Germline assignment: CDR1 SGHDN and CDR2 FVKESK. The CDR3 sequence is 17 residues long. V was clipped by 3 bases and J by 6 bases, with 18 bases between them. The CDR3 loop is CASSQAPTGWQANVLTF. Written as DNA, the CDR3 is TGTGCCAGCAGCCAGGCCCCCACAGGGTGGCAGGCCAACGTCCTGACTTTC.

The V call is TRBV2, the J call TRBJ2-3; 8 nucleotides match TRBD2. Germline-derived CDR1 and CDR2 are SNHLY and FYNNEI. The CDR3 runs to 14 residues. With 4 bases clipped from V and 2 bases from J, the junction kept 2 bases outside the gene matches. CDR3 amino acids: CASSGTSFTDTQYF. The CDR3 nucleotides are TGTGCCAGCAGTGGGACTAGCTTCACAGATACGCAGTATTTT.

The V call is TRBV12-3 or TRBV12-4, the J call TRBJ2-3, with 7 positions matching TRBD1. The CDR3 runs 12 residues. V lost 5 bases, J lost 9 bases, and 5 bases stayed unmatched. The DNA of the CDR3 is TGTGCCAGCAGTAAGGGGGCCGGGACGCAGTATTTT. Translating gives CASSKGAGTQYF.

The sample holds a few counts of this clone. In DNA, the CDR3 is TGTGCCAGCAGTTATGACAGATATAGTCGTCAGCCCCAGCATTTT. It codes for CASSYDRYSRQPQHF. V gene TRBV6-5 combines with J gene TRBJ1-5, with D perhaps matching TRBD1 (5 bases). Trimming shortened V by 3 bases and J by 6 bases, and 15 bases separated the two germline ends. This CDR3 spans 15 amino acids. In germline, CDR1 is MNHEY, CDR2 SVGAGI.

CDR3 in DNA: TGCGCCAGCAGCTCTTGGACAGACACCTTAGATACGCAGTATTTT. Translation: CASSSWTDTLDTQYF. The chain is built from TRBV5-1 and TRBJ2-3; a possible D gene is TRBD1 (6 bases). Trimming took 3 bases from V and 5 from J, leaving 16 bases between them. From germline, CDR1 is SGHRS and CDR2 YFSETQ. The CDR3 runs to 15 residues.

The chain couples TRBV10-2 to TRBJ1-1; TRBD1 aligns across 11 bases. Germline-derived CDR1 and CDR2 are WSHSY and SAAADI. The CDR3 extends over 15 amino acids. The J segment lost 1 base and the V segment lost 4 bases, leaving 2 bases of the junction unmatched. In DNA form, the CDR3 reads TGCGCCAGCAGTGGGACAGGGGGCGCGAACACTGAAGCTTTCTTT. Its protein is CASSGTGGANTEAFF.